The entry below gives a single TCR beta chain sequence along with its context. Its antigen is unidentified. This specimen belongs to a study of shared clonotypes between healthy human individuals. Across the whole study: Researchers drew samples from a couple of women and a few men aged 18 to 49.

Subsets obtained from CD4+ cells comprised CD45RA+ naive and CD45RA-negative memory cells. General study points: Few donors limited the genetic and exposure-history diversity represented.

Profiled with immunoSEQ multiplex PCR; TCRdb holds only in-frame clones, not every one. The sample includes 640,000 or so clones, 55% to 75% of them seen just once. The CDR3 spans 17 residues. V was clipped by 1 base and J by 2 bases; unmatched bases: 7. Germline V gene sequence: CDR1 SGHRS, CDR2 YFSETQ. The receptor was derived from a woman aged 30 to 39 in good health. Sequenced material: memory CD4+ T cells sorted from blood. The sample's subset: CD45RA-negative fraction. This rearrangement joins TRBV5-1 to TRBJ2-1; the match to TRBD2 covers 9 bases. The DNA of the CDR3 is TGCGCCAGCAGCTTGTCGTATGGACTAGCGACCTACAATGAGCAGTTCTTC. Protein sequence: CASSLSYGLATYNEQFF.